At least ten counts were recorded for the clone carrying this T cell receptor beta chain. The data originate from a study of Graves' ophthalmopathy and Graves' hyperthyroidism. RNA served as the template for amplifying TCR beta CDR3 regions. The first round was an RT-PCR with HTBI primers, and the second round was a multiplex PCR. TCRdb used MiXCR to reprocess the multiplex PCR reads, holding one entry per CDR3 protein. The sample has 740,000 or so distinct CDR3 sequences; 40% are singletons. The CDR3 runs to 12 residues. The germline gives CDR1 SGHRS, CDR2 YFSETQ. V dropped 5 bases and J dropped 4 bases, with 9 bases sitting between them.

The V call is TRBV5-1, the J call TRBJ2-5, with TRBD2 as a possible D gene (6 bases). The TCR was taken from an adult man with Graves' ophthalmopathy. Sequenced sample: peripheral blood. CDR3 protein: CASSTEGETQYF. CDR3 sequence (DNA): TGCGCCAGCAGTACGGAGGGAGAGACCCAGTACTTC. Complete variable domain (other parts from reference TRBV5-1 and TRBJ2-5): KAGVTQTPRYLIKTRGQQVTLSCSPISGHRSVSWYQQTPGQGLQFLFEYFSETQRNKGNFPGRFSGRQFSNSRSEMNVSTLELGDSALYLCASSTEGETQYFGPGTRLLVL.